Listed here are 24 T cell receptor beta chains from one sample, sequenced in a study of human T cells and chemical hapten exposure (dated by TCRdb to the early 2020s). The library was generated by RACE. The sequencing machine was a NextSeq 500. The raw public reads went through TCRdb reprocessing: fastp at Q25, MiXCR clone calling, in-frame beta chains kept. Entries that share a CDR3 protein sequence are merged under the most common genes and DNA. Here the sample has more than 60,000 distinct CDR3 sequences; approximately 8.6% occur a single time. Less than 2% of the sample is taken by the ten largest. The sample's time point label, in plain terms: healthy volunteer bleed at 6 weeks. Total RNA was extracted from unfractionated whole blood collected in Tempus Blood RNA tubes. Specimen: whole blood. These receptors originate from a male donor in good health. Some clones in this sample may be carry-over from other donors' samples.

The rearrangement uses TRBV5-1 and TRBJ2-3, with D possibly TRBD2 on 5 matching bases. Germline values: CDR1 SGHRS, CDR2 YFSETQ. The CDR3 sequence is 16 residues long. V was clipped by 2 bases and J by 0 bases, with 13 bases between them. As DNA, the CDR3 is TGCGCCAGCAGCTTAGGAGCGGCCCCTAGCACAGATACGCAGTATTTT. Amino acid sequence: CASSLGAAPSTDTQYF.

This rearrangement joins TRBV3-1 to TRBJ1-5; a possible D gene is TRBD1 (5 bases). Germline lookup yields CDR1 LGHDT and CDR2 YNNKEL (reference sequence). The CDR3 sequence is 16 residues long. V lost 0 bases and J lost 1, with 10 bases in between. CDR3 DNA: TGTGCCAGCAGCCAAGATTTGACAGAAAGCAATCAGCCCCAGCATTTT. Amino acids: CASSQDLTESNQPQHF.

This clonotype was recorded a few times. The chain combines TRBV5-1 with TRBJ2-7; tentative D call: TRBD2 (5 bases). Germline CDR1 reads SGHRS; CDR2 reads YFSETQ. The V and J ends lost 3 bases and 6 bases respectively, with 16 bases between them. The CDR3 sequence is 14 residues long. The CDR3 DNA follows: TGCGCCAGCAGCTCAGGAACTAGTCCAGGCGAGCAGTACTTC. Amino acid sequence: CASSSGTSPGEQYF.

This clonotype occurred a few times. This chain uses TRBV12-3 or TRBV12-4 with TRBJ1-2; a possible D gene is TRBD1 (5 bases). This CDR3 has 14 amino acids. The V end lost 7 bases, the J end lost 3 bases, and 15 bases lay between the germline ends. The CDR3 sequence is CASTARGADYGYTF. In DNA form, the CDR3 reads TGTGCCAGCACCGCCCGAGGGGCAGACTATGGCTACACCTTC.

This chain's CDR3 is CASSVTGGNYGYTF. The CDR3 bases are TGTGCCAGCAGTGTTACAGGAGGAAACTATGGCTACACCTTC. V gene TRBV28 combines with J gene TRBJ1-2; possibly TRBD1 for D (5 bases). This CDR3 contains 14 residues. Germline V gives CDR1 MDHEN, CDR2 SYDVKM. The V end lost 5 bases, the J end lost 2 bases, and 12 bases lay between the germline ends.

This clonotype was seen only a few times. The chain uses TRBV9 and TRBJ2-1; D might be TRBD1 (6 bases). This CDR3 contains 14 residues. Trimming cost V 3 bases and J 3 bases, with 10 bases left between them. Germline V gene sequence: CDR1 SGDLS, CDR2 YYNGEE. CDR3 sequence reads: CASSAWDNYNEQFF. The CDR3 DNA sequence: TGTGCCAGCAGCGCCTGGGACAACTACAATGAGCAGTTCTTC.

This chain links TRBV5-1 with TRBJ1-2; D is ambiguous. The CDR3 extends over 16 amino acids. V shed 3 bases and J shed 1 base, with 16 bases lying between them. From germline, CDR1 is SGHRS and CDR2 YFSETQ. Written as DNA, the CDR3 is TGCGCCAGCAGCTCCACCGCGACAACTTATAACTATGGCTACACCTTC. Protein product: CASSSTATTYNYGYTF.

As DNA, the CDR3 is TGCGCCAGCAGCTTTTACGGGACAGGGGACGACTACGAGCAGTACTTC. It codes for CASSFYGTGDDYEQYF. V is TRBV5-1 and J is TRBJ2-7, with 10 positions matching TRBD1. The ends lost 2 bases at V and 3 bases at J; junction bases unmatched: 8. CDR3 length: 16 residues. Germline CDR1 and CDR2: SGHRS and YFSETQ.

This clonotype was detected a few times. The chain combines TRBV6-2 or TRBV6-3 with TRBJ2-7; TRBD2 is a possible D gene (5 bases). The CDR3 is 15 residues long. The V end was cut by 0 bases, the J end by 0 bases, with 9 bases between. Germline V gene data show CDR1 as MNHEY and CDR2 as SVGEGT. CDR3 sequence: CASSYSMDFSYEQYF. CDR3 bases: TGTGCCAGCAGTTACTCGATGGACTTCTCCTACGAGCAGTACTTC.

This clonotype was observed a few times. J is TRBJ2-7 and V is TRBV7-2, with D uncertain. The germline V gene encodes CDR1 SGHTA and CDR2 FQGNSA. CDR3 length: 12 amino acids. Trimming cost V 1 base and J 5 bases, with 6 bases left between them. The CDR3 spells CASSLGRHEQYF. The DNA for the CDR3 is TGTGCCAGCAGCTTAGGACGCCACGAGCAGTACTTC. The variable domain in full, completed from reference TRBV7-2 and TRBJ2-7, reads GAGVSQSPSNKVTEKGKDVELRCDPISGHTALYWYRQSLGQGLEFLIYFQGNSAPDKSGLPSDRFSAERTGGSVSTLTIQRTQQEDSAVYLCASSLGRHEQYFGPGTRLTVT.

This clonotype was seen a few times. This chain uses TRBV24-1 with TRBJ2-3; 9 nucleotides agree with TRBD2. The germline V gene encodes CDR1 KGHDR and CDR2 SFDVKD. The CDR3 length is 16 residues. V trimming: 1 base; J trimming: 4 bases; junction bases outside the gene matches: 5. DNA of the CDR3: TGTGCCACCAGTGATTTTTCAAGCGGGGGGTCAGATACGCAGTATTTT. As protein: CATSDFSSGGSDTQYF.

This clonotype was picked up a small number of times. The rearrangement joins TRBV4-1 to TRBJ2-3, with D possibly TRBD1 on 5 matching bases. CDR1 and CDR2 from the germline V gene are MGHRA and YSYEKL. This CDR3 region has 13 residues. V was cut by 3 bases and J by 2 bases, with 6 bases left in between. CDR3 in DNA: TGCGCCAGCAGCCAGGGGCTCACAGATACGCAGTATTTT. It translates to CASSQGLTDTQYF.

This clonotype was observed a handful of times. The CDR3 region has the DNA TGTGCCAGCGGAACGAGACCTGGGGCGGCCTACGAGCAGTACTTC. The encoded protein is CASGTRPGAAYEQYF. The rearrangement uses TRBV7-2 and TRBJ2-7; D might be TRBD1 (5 bases). This CDR3 has 15 residues. CDR1 SGHTA and CDR2 FQGNSA come from the germline V gene. V lost 8 bases and J lost 2, with 19 bases in between.

There are many counts of this clonotype. The chain is built from TRBV5-1 and TRBJ2-5, with D uncertain. The V gene's germline CDR1 is SGHRS and CDR2 YFSETQ. This CDR3 has 15 amino acids. V was clipped by 4 bases and J by 3 bases, with 16 bases between them. The CDR3: CASSLPNGREETQYF. DNA of the CDR3: TGCGCCAGCAGCCTCCCTAACGGCCGAGAAGAGACCCAGTACTTC. Drawing the rest from reference TRBV5-1 and TRBJ2-5, the complete variable domain is KAGVTQTPRYLIKTRGQQVTLSCSPISGHRSVSWYQQTPGQGLQFLFEYFSETQRNKGNFPGRFSGRQFSNSRSEMNVSTLELGDSALYLCASSLPNGREETQYFGPGTRLLVL.

This clonotype was seen a few times. The chain combines TRBV27 with TRBJ1-5; 9 nucleotides agree with TRBD1. The CDR3 consists of 17 residues. V dropped 7 bases and J dropped 1; count of bases not matched to a gene: 11. Germline values: CDR1 MNHEY, CDR2 SMNVEV (reference sequence). The CDR3 spells CASMALDRGRSNQPQHF. DNA of the CDR3: TGTGCCAGCATGGCCCTGGACAGGGGACGCAGCAATCAGCCCCAGCATTTT.

The rearrangement uses TRBV7-2 and TRBJ1-1, with 8 bases that match TRBD1. Germline loops: CDR1 SGHTA, CDR2 FQGNSA. CDR3 length equals 14 residues. The junction had 2 bases not matched to a gene; V was cut back by 4 bases and J by 1 base. The CDR3 loop reads CASSSGTGNTEAFF. As DNA, the CDR3 is TGTGCCAGCAGCTCCGGGACAGGGAACACTGAAGCTTTCTTT. Together with reference TRBV7-2 and TRBJ1-1, the CDR3 gives the full variable domain: GAGVSQSPSNKVTEKGKDVELRCDPISGHTALYWYRQSLGQGLEFLIYFQGNSAPDKSGLPSDRFSAERTGGSVSTLTIQRTQQEDSAVYLCASSSGTGNTEAFFGQGTRLTVV.

This clonotype appeared many times. J is TRBJ1-2 and V is TRBV11-2; D may be TRBD1 (5 bases). The CDR3 has 16 amino acids. Trimming stripped 6 bases from V and 3 bases from J, with 20 bases between. Per the germline V gene, CDR1 is SGHAT and CDR2 is FQNNGV. CDR3 nucleotides: TGTGCCAGCAGTCGTACCACACCAGGGCCCCACTATGGCTACACCTTC. Protein sequence: CASSRTTPGPHYGYTF.

The rearrangement uses TRBV2 and TRBJ1-1; 9 nucleotides match TRBD1. This CDR3 comprises 15 residues. V lost 9 bases to trimming and J lost 3 bases; unmatched junction nucleotides: 11. CDR1 is SNHLY and CDR2 is FYNNEI in the germline V gene. The CDR3 nucleotides read TGTGCCAGTTTCTACTTACAGGGGGCACACACTGAAGCTTTCTTT. Protein: CASFYLQGAHTEAFF.

This chain links TRBV18 with TRBJ1-6, with 9 bases lining up with TRBD1. Germline-derived CDR1 and CDR2 are KGHSH and LQKENI. This CDR3 has 16 amino acids. V lost 8 bases, J lost 5 bases, and 10 bases stayed unmatched. CDR3 sequence: CASAIQGASDNSPLHF. The DNA for the CDR3 is TGTGCCAGCGCAATACAGGGGGCATCTGATAATTCACCCCTCCACTTT.

The sample holds many counts of this clonotype. The genes are TRBV29-1 and TRBJ2-5; D might be TRBD2 (7 bases). The V end lost 3 bases, the J end lost 3 bases, and 17 bases lay between the germline ends. CDR3 length: 15 residues. Germline loops: CDR1 SQVTM, CDR2 ANQGSEA. In DNA, the CDR3 is TGCAGCGTTGATATTCTCGGGGGGCTCGAAGAGACCCAGTACTTC. The encoded protein is CSVDILGGLEETQYF.

For the CDR3, the DNA is TGTGCCTGGAGTGCAGGACAGGGACACGTCACAAATTCACCCCTCCACTTT. As protein: CAWSAGQGHVTNSPLHF. The V call is TRBV30, the J call TRBJ1-6, with 8 bases fitting TRBD1. Trimming cost V 1 base and J 7 bases; bases outside gene matches: 12. The CDR3 consists of 17 residues. Germline lookup yields CDR1 GTSNPN and CDR2 SVGIG (reference sequence).

The chain's CDR3 is CATSDLSSRNEQFF. The DNA for the CDR3 is TGTGCCACCAGTGATTTAAGTAGCCGCAATGAGCAGTTCTTC. The chain uses TRBV24-1 and TRBJ2-1, with unresolved D. V was cut by 1 base and J by 6 bases, with 9 bases left in between. Germline loops: CDR1 KGHDR, CDR2 SFDVKD. This CDR3 has 14 amino acids.

This clonotype has just a few counts. The chain recombines TRBV25-1 with TRBJ1-6; tentative D call: TRBD1 (6 bases). This CDR3 region has 14 residues. CDR1 MGHDK and CDR2 SYGVNS come from the germline V gene. V was shortened by 7 bases and J by 8 bases, with 15 bases between the two germline ends. The CDR3 DNA sequence: TGTGCCAGCATTCCGACAGGCGGGGATTCACCCCTCCACTTT. Its protein is CASIPTGGDSPLHF.

V usage is TRBV9 and J usage is TRBJ1-5, with TRBD1 as a possible D gene (6 bases). Germline V CDR1 and CDR2: SGDLS, YYNGEE. The CDR3 is 14 amino acids. Trimming stripped 0 bases from V and 4 bases from J, with 8 bases between. CDR3 protein: CASSVGDNNQPQHF. Written as DNA, the CDR3 is TGTGCCAGCAGCGTAGGGGACAATAATCAGCCCCAGCATTTT.